This T cell receptor beta chain was identified in a study of shared T cell receptors in the human thymus. This table comes from immunoSEQ multiplex PCR, and its TCRdb copy is limited to in-frame clones, with some not included. Altogether roughly 710,000 clones are present, 75% to 90% being singletons, with the ten largest covering under 0.012%. The CDR3 runs 16 residues. Germline V gene sequence: CDR1 LGHNA, CDR2 YSLEER. V was pared by 0 bases and J by 8 bases, with 16 bases between. These same data were also listed under a study on human thymus T cells. From that report: Donor material was obtained from healthy Finnish infants undergoing corrective surgery for congenital heart defects. Apparent bias marked the V and J gene usage of thymic and blood repertoires. Thymic TCR repertoires of unrelated people reportedly overlapped highly.

The sequenced material came from thymocytes. The rearrangement links TRBV4-3 to TRBJ1-4; possible D gene TRBD1, 5 bases. This TCR came from a girl in the first two years of life with a congenital heart defect. This CDR3 reads CASSQDGGAHGEKLFF. The CDR3 nucleotides read TGCGCCAGCAGCCAAGACGGCGGGGCGCACGGGGAAAAACTGTTTTTT.